The 30 T cell receptor beta chains below all came from one sample that was sequenced in a study of beta chain features in type 1 diabetes (dated by TCRdb to 2016 to 2019). The protocol used for the library was the immunoSEQ multiplex PCR assay. The entire isolated RNA was reverse transcribed using the High Capacity cDNA Reverse Transcription Kit, and thus expressed TCRB transcripts were sequenced. TCRdb mirrors the immuneACCESS table, restricted to in-frame sequences. Some clones are absent from its copies; in checked studies, under half trace to an unresolved V gene, and the reason for the others is unknown. This sample has 450,000 to 550,000 clones in its table, and around 28% of those were observed once. The top ten hold about 0.065% of the sample. Sequencing was done on a sample of naive CD4+ T cells from blood. What this sample's cell subset or site label stands for: true naive CD4+ T cells. These receptors all stem from a man in his late teens or twenties in good health.

The chain carries TRBV30 and TRBJ1-1; 11 bases align to TRBD1. The CDR3 runs to 13 residues. The germline V gene has CDR1 GTSNPN and CDR2 SVGIG (reference sequence). Trimming at V came to 2 bases and at J to 7 bases, leaving 3 bases not matched to a gene. The CDR3 DNA follows: TGTGCCTGGAGTCAGGACAGGGGGCGTGAAGCTTTCTTT. Protein: CAWSQDRGREAFF. Drawing the rest from reference TRBV30 and TRBJ1-1, the complete variable domain is SQTIHQWPATLVQPVGSPLSLECTVEGTSNPNLYWYRQAAGRGLQLLFYSVGIGQISSEVPQNLSASRPQDRQFILSSKKLLLSDSGFYLCAWSQDRGREAFFGQGTRLTVV.

The V call is TRBV5-6, the J call TRBJ1-4; D uncertain. Germline values: CDR1 SGHDT, CDR2 YYEEEE. This CDR3 comprises 15 residues. V was clipped by 3 bases and J by 0 bases, with 9 bases between them. DNA of the CDR3: TGTGCCAGCAGCTATCGGACCACAACTAATGAAAAACTGTTTTTT. This encodes CASSYRTTTNEKLFF.

The sample holds a few counts of this clone. This chain joins TRBV7-8 and TRBJ2-1; 10 nucleotides align to TRBD2. The V gene's germline CDR1 is SGHVS and CDR2 FQNEAQ. With V trimmed by 5 bases and J by 5 bases, 6 bases remained unmatched. CDR3 length: 15 amino acids. The chain's CDR3 is CASSRGLAAHNEQFF. Here the CDR3 DNA reads TGTGCCAGCAGCCGTGGACTAGCGGCCCACAATGAGCAGTTCTTC.

The J gene is TRBJ2-7, the V gene TRBV28; D is possibly TRBD2 (5 bases). CDR1 and CDR2 (germline): MDHEN, SYDVKM. The ends were cut back, 2 bases at V and 1 base at J, with 12 bases in the middle. The CDR3 consists of 15 residues. CDR3: CASSLMGSASYEQYF. In DNA, the CDR3 is TGTGCCAGCAGTTTAATGGGTAGCGCTTCCTACGAGCAGTACTTC.

The V call is TRBV11-2, the J call TRBJ2-5; TRBD2 agrees at 8 bases. The CDR3 totals 15 residues. Germline values: CDR1 SGHAT, CDR2 FQNNGV. The trim removed 5 bases at V and 4 bases at J, leaving 9 bases unmatched. CDR3 loop: CASSQRVAGPETQYF. The DNA of the CDR3 is TGTGCCAGCAGCCAAAGAGTAGCGGGGCCAGAGACCCAGTACTTC.

The chain is built from TRBV15 and TRBJ2-2; TRBD2 matches 9 bases. The germline gives CDR1 LNHNV, CDR2 YYDKDF (reference sequence). The length of the CDR3 is 18 residues. Trimming cost V 0 bases and J 7 bases; bases outside gene matches: 12. DNA for the CDR3: TGTGCCACCAGCAGAGATCATTGGACTAGCGCACCAGGCGGGGAGCTGTTTTTT. It codes for CATSRDHWTSAPGGELFF.

This chain connects TRBV7-9 to TRBJ2-2; D tentatively fits TRBD1 or TRBD2 (6 bases each). The CDR3 extends over 17 amino acids. The ends were cut back, 5 bases at V and 4 bases at J, with 20 bases in the middle. Looked up from germline, CDR1 is SEHNR and CDR2 is FQNEAQ (reference sequence). The CDR3 nucleotides are TGTGCCAGCAGCCCGCGGGGACAAGTTCGCGGCACCGGGGAGCTGTTTTTT. Translation gives CASSPRGQVRGTGELFF.

This clone was observed a few times. In the same sample, other DNA sequences code for this CDR3. The chain carries TRBV29-1 and TRBJ2-2; 10 bases map to TRBD2. The CDR3 has 14 amino acids. From germline, CDR1 is SQVTM and CDR2 ANQGSEA. V lost 6 bases, J lost 1 base, and 2 bases stayed unmatched. The CDR3 loop is CSVRTSGNTGELFF. The CDR3 DNA reads TGCAGCGTGCGGACTAGCGGGAACACCGGGGAGCTGTTTTTT.

V and J are TRBV5-4 and TRBJ2-1; 8 positions match TRBD2. CDR3 length: 16 amino acids. Germline CDR1 SGHNT, CDR2 YYREEE (reference sequence). Unmatched junction bases numbered 15, after V lost 4 bases and J lost 9 bases. The CDR3 loop reads CASSEGGLAGSREQFF. CDR3 DNA sequence: TGTGCCAGCAGCGAGGGCGGGCTAGCGGGCTCTCGTGAGCAGTTCTTC.

V gene TRBV6-5 combines with J gene TRBJ2-5; D is unclear. V was clipped by 2 bases and J by 7 bases, with 14 bases between them. Germline-derived CDR1 and CDR2 are MNHEY and SVGAGI. This CDR3 contains 14 residues. CDR3 sequence reads: CASSYNGNLGTQYF. The CDR3 nucleotides read TGTGCCAGCAGTTACAATGGGAACCTCGGGACCCAGTACTTC.

The chain carries TRBV19 and TRBJ2-1; 8 bases map to TRBD2. The CDR3 is 16 residues long. The junction had 4 bases not matched to a gene; V was cut back by 3 bases and J by 0 bases. Germline CDR1 LNHDA, CDR2 SQIVND (reference sequence). The CDR3 region is CASSILAGFSYNEQFF. The CDR3 DNA reads TGTGCCAGTAGTATCCTAGCGGGCTTCTCCTACAATGAGCAGTTCTTC.

The sample holds a few counts of this clone. The chain joins TRBV5-1 to TRBJ2-3; D may be TRBD1 or TRBD2 (5 bases each). The V gene's germline CDR1 is SGHRS and CDR2 YFSETQ. V gave up 3 bases and J gave up 6 bases, with 11 bases separating them. The CDR3 is 13 amino acids. This chain's CDR3 is CASSSGPLDTQYF. CDR3 nucleotide sequence: TGCGCCAGCAGCTCGGGACCTTTGGATACGCAGTATTTT.

The chain carries TRBV4-3 and TRBJ2-1; 7 bases line up with TRBD1. The CDR3 length is 16 residues. J gave up 7 bases and V 0 bases, and 9 bases lay outside the gene matches. Germline CDR1 reads LGHNA; CDR2 reads YSLEER. This CDR3 reads CASSQDGQVWKNEQFF. Here the CDR3 DNA reads TGCGCCAGCAGCCAAGATGGACAGGTATGGAAGAATGAGCAGTTCTTC.

In its sample, this clone was seen a few times. This chain links TRBV7-9 with TRBJ2-5; tentatively, D is TRBD2 (6 bases). The DNA matches TRBJ2-7 better at its end, which makes the J call doubtful. Germline values: CDR1 SEHNR, CDR2 FQNEAQ (reference sequence). This CDR3 contains 17 residues. The CDR3 region has the DNA TGTGCCAGCAGCTTAAAAGTTTCGCGGGGCCGATCCTACGAGCAGTACTTC. Its protein is CASSLKVSRGRSYEQYF.

This clone was seen only a few times. The V and J genes are TRBV5-1 and TRBJ2-1; D might be TRBD2 (5 bases). The length of the CDR3 is 15 residues. CDR1 and CDR2 from the germline V gene are SGHRS and YFSETQ. The V gene lost 3 bases and the J gene lost 4 bases, with 14 bases spanning the gap. DNA for the CDR3: TGCGCCAGCAGCTCCCCGTTAGCGACATACAATGAGCAGTTCTTC. It yields the protein CASSSPLATYNEQFF.

V and J are TRBV20-1 and TRBJ1-1; D not resolved. Germline-derived CDR1 and CDR2 are DFQATT and SNEGSKA (reference sequence). V was cut by 3 bases and J by 3 bases, with 5 bases left in between. The CDR3 covers 11 residues. The CDR3 nucleotides are TGCAGTGCTAGTCTTGACACTGAAGCTTTCTTT. It yields the protein CSASLDTEAFF.

The sample holds a few counts of this clone. The same CDR3 can be traced to other DNA sequences in this sample. The chain joins TRBV5-1 to TRBJ2-5; 7 nucleotides match TRBD1. The CDR3 length is 13 residues. V lost 4 bases, J lost 2 bases, and 2 bases stayed unmatched. The germline gives CDR1 SGHRS, CDR2 YFSETQ. Here the CDR3 DNA reads TGCGCCAGCAGCGGGGACAGTCAAGAGACCCAGTACTTC. Translated, it gives CASSGDSQETQYF.

The V and J genes are TRBV30 and TRBJ2-6; possible D gene TRBD2, 5 bases. The ends were cut back, 6 bases at V and 0 bases at J, with 12 bases in the middle. The germline V gene has CDR1 GTSNPN and CDR2 SVGIG (reference sequence). The length of the CDR3 is 15 residues. The CDR3 DNA is TGTGCCTGTGGGTCAGAGGGCTCTGGGGCCAACGTCCTGACTTTC. Residues: CACGSEGSGANVLTF. Full variable domain (outside the CDR3, taken from reference TRBV30 and TRBJ2-6): SQTIHQWPATLVQPVGSPLSLECTVEGTSNPNLYWYRQAAGRGLQLLFYSVGIGQISSEVPQNLSASRPQDRQFILSSKKLLLSDSGFYLCACGSEGSGANVLTFGAGSRLTVL.

The table lists this clone with a few counts. For the CDR3, the DNA is TGTGCCAGCAGTTGGCGGGAGGGATCCTACGAGCAGTACTTC. The encoded protein is CASSWREGSYEQYF. The chain couples TRBV27 to TRBJ2-7; 9 bases map to TRBD2. V trimming: 4 bases; J trimming: 1 base; junction bases outside the gene matches: 2. Germline V CDR1 and CDR2: MNHEY, SMNVEV (reference sequence). The CDR3 has 14 residues.

This clone was recorded once. Other DNA sequences in the sample encode the same CDR3. V and J are TRBV7-2 and TRBJ2-2; D might be TRBD1 or TRBD2, each matching 5 bases. Trimming cost V 1 base and J 3 bases, with 9 bases left between them. Germline CDR1 is SGHTA and CDR2 is FQGNSA. The CDR3 runs to 15 residues. CDR3 bases: TGTGCCAGCAGCTTAGTGGGACGGGACACCGGGGAGCTGTTTTTT. This translates into CASSLVGRDTGELFF.

As concerns this clone: Distinct nucleotide sequences in the sample also encode this CDR3. The chain couples TRBV7-2 to TRBJ2-5; 14 bases are a match to TRBD2. V shed 3 bases, J shed 4 bases, and the junction held 1 base outside the gene matches. Germline CDR1 reads SGHTA; CDR2 reads FQGNSA. CDR3 size: 15 residues. The CDR3 coding sequence is TGTGCCAGCAGCTTTGGACTAGCGGGAGGAGAGACCCAGTACTTC. It codes for CASSFGLAGGETQYF. The full variable domain, completed using reference TRBV7-2 and TRBJ2-5, is GAGVSQSPSNKVTEKGKDVELRCDPISGHTALYWYRQSLGQGLEFLIYFQGNSAPDKSGLPSDRFSAERTGGSVSTLTIQRTQQEDSAVYLCASSFGLAGGETQYFGPGTRLLVL.

This clone was seen a handful of times. The chain is built from TRBV29-1 and TRBJ1-1; 10 bases are shared with TRBD1. There are 13 residues in the CDR3. Germline-derived CDR1 and CDR2 are SQVTM and ANQGSEA. V shed 7 bases and J 7 bases; nucleotides not matched to a gene: 9. CDR3 in amino acids: CSAPGQGYGEAFF. Written as DNA, the CDR3 is TGCAGCGCCCCGGGACAGGGGTACGGTGAAGCTTTCTTT.

This clone was observed a handful of times. The CDR3 region is CASSQEGTVYGYTF. The CDR3 nucleotides are TGTGCCAGCAGCCAAGAAGGGACCGTGTATGGCTACACCTTC. The rearrangement uses TRBV14 and TRBJ1-2; tentative D call: TRBD1 (5 bases). This CDR3 has 14 amino acids. Germline CDR1 reads SGHDN; CDR2 reads FVKESK. V lost 0 bases to trimming and J lost 5 bases, with 10 bases between them. Using reference TRBV14 and TRBJ1-2 for the parts outside the CDR3, the full variable domain is EAGVTQFPSHSVIEKGQTVTLRCDPISGHDNLYWYRRVMGKEIKFLLHFVKESKQDESGMPNNRFLAERTGGTYSTLKVQPAELEDSGVYFCASSQEGTVYGYTFGSGTRLTVV.

The chain carries TRBV27 and TRBJ1-5, with D possibly matching TRBD1 (5 bases). Germline CDR1 reads MNHEY; CDR2 reads SMNVEV (reference sequence). The CDR3 is 15 amino acids. The V gene lost 3 bases and the J gene lost 1 base, with 10 bases spanning the gap. DNA for the CDR3: TGTGCCAGCAGTTTTGGGGACGGGAGCAATCAGCCCCAGCATTTT. Protein: CASSFGDGSNQPQHF.

This clone turned up a few times. The chain carries TRBV29-1 and TRBJ2-3; maybe TRBD2 (6 bases). The CDR3 sequence is 14 residues long. Trimming shortened V by 7 bases and J by 4 bases, and 18 bases separated the two germline ends. From germline, CDR1 is SQVTM and CDR2 ANQGSEA. CDR3 sequence: CSARDAEGADTQYF. The CDR3, as DNA: TGCAGCGCCCGTGATGCGGAGGGCGCAGATACGCAGTATTTT.

V and J are TRBV18 and TRBJ1-5; D is unclear. The V gene's germline CDR1 is KGHSH and CDR2 LQKENI. The CDR3 runs to 13 residues. V lost 4 bases, J lost 6 bases, and 10 bases lay in between. CDR3 DNA: TGTGCCAGCTCACAACACAGTAGTCAGCCCCAGCATTTT. Translated, it gives CASSQHSSQPQHF.

This clone was seen a few times. V usage is TRBV5-1 and J usage is TRBJ2-7; D unclear. Germline lookup yields CDR1 SGHRS and CDR2 YFSETQ. CDR3 size: 15 residues. V lost 0 bases and J 0 bases, leaving 10 bases between the germline ends. CDR3: CASSLAAEASYEQYF. The CDR3 coding sequence is TGCGCCAGCAGCTTGGCGGCCGAAGCCTCCTACGAGCAGTACTTC.

The chain carries TRBV28 and TRBJ2-3; 8 positions match TRBD1. After removal of 6 bases from V and 2 bases from J, the junction contained 4 bases not matched to a gene. The CDR3 spans 14 residues. Germline lookup yields CDR1 MDHEN and CDR2 SYDVKM. Here the CDR3 DNA reads TGTGCCAGCAGACAGGGGGACAACACAGATACGCAGTATTTT. Translating it yields CASRQGDNTDTQYF.

The chain uses TRBV19 and TRBJ1-2; D ambiguous. This CDR3 contains 14 residues. Germline CDR1 LNHDA, CDR2 SQIVND (reference sequence). Trimming cost V 10 bases and J 2 bases, with 17 bases left between them. The CDR3 is CAISYSPGNYGYTF. CDR3 DNA sequence: TGTGCCATTTCGTATAGCCCCGGCAACTATGGCTACACCTTC.

This clone was found a few times. The chain has TRBV29-1 and TRBJ2-7, with 11 nucleotides matching TRBD1. V was clipped by 6 bases and J by 0 bases; unmatched bases: 7. The CDR3 totals 15 residues. CDR1 is SQVTM, CDR2 ANQGSEA, per germline. CDR3 protein: CSVRRGTGGSYEQYF. The CDR3 DNA reads as TGCAGCGTCAGACGGGGGACAGGGGGCTCCTACGAGCAGTACTTC.